This entry concerns a single TCR beta chain. Its specificity is not known. V was pared by 4 bases and J by 0 bases, with 3 bases of the junction left unmatched. Per the germline V gene, CDR1 is LNHDA and CDR2 is SQIVND (reference sequence). The CDR3 length is 16 residues. This entry comes from a study of T cell repertoires in cytomegalovirus infection. TCRdb processed the reads anew with MiXCR; each CDR3 protein has one entry. The sample lists more than 300,000 distinct CDR3 sequences, about 35% seen once, with 13% in the top ten. The specimen was cultured PBMCs, collected from culture after CMV antigen stimulation. This TCR came from a human donor in good health (CMV status not recorded). Some clones in this sample may be carry-over from other donors' samples. This chain connects TRBV19 to TRBJ2-1; 10 bases agree with TRBD2. The CDR3 reads CASSRAGGSSYNEQFF. Here the CDR3 DNA reads TGTGCCAGTAGTAGAGCGGGAGGGAGCTCCTACAATGAGCAGTTCTTC.